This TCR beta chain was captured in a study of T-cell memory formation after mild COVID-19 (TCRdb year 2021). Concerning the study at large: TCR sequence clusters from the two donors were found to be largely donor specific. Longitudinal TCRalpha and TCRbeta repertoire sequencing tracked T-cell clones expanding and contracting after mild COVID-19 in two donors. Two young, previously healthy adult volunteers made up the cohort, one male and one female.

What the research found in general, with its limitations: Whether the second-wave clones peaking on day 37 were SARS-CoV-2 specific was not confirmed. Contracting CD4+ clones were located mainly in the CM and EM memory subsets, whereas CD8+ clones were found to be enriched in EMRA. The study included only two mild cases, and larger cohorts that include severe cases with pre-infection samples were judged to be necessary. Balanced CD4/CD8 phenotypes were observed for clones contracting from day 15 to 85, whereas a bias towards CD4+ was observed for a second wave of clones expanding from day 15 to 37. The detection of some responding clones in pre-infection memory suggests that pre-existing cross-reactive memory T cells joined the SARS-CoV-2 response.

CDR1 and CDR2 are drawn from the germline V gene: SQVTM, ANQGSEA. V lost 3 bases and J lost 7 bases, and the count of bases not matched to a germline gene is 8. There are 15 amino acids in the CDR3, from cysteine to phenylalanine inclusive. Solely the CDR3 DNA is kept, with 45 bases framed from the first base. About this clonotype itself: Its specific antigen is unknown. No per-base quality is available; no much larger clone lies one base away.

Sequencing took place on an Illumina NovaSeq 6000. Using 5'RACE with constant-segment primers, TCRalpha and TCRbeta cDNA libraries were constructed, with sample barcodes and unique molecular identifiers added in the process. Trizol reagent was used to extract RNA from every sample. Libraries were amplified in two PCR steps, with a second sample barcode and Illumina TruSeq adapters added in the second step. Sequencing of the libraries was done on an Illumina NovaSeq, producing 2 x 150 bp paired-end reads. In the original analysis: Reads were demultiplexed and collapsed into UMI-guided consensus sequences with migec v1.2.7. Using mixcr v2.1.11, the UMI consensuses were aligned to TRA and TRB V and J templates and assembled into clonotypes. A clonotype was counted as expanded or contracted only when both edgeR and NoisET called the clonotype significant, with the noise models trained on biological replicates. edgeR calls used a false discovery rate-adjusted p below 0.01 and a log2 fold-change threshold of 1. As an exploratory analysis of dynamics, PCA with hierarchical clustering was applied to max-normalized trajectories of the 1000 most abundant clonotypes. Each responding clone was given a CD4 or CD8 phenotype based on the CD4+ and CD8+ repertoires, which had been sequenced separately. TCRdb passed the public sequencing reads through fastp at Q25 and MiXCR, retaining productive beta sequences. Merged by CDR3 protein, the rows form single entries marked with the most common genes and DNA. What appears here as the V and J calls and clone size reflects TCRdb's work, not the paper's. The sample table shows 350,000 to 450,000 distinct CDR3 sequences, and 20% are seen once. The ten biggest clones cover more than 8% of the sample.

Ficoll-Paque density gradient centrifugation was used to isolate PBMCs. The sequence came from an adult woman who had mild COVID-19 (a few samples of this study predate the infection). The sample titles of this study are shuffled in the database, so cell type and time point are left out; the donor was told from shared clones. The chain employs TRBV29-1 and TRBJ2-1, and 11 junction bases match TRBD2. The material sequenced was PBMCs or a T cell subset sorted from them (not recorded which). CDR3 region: CSVEGLAGGRNEQFF. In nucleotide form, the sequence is TGCAGCGTTGAGGGGCTAGCGGGGGGCCGTAATGAGCAGTTCTTC.